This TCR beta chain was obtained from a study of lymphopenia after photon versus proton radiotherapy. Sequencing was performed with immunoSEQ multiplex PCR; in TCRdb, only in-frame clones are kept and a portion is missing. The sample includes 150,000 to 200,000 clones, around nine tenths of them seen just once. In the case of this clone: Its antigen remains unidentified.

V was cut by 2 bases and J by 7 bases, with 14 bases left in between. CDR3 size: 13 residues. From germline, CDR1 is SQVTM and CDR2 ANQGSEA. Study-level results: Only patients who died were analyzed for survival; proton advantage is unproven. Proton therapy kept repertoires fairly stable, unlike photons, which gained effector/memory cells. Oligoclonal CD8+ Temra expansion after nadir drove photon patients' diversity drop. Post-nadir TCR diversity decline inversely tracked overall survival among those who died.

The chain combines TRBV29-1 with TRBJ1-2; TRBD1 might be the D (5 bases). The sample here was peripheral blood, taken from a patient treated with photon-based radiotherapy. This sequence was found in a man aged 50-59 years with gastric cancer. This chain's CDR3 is CSVETPGRGGYTF. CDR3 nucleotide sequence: TGCAGCGTTGAAACCCCAGGGCGGGGTGGCTACACCTTC.